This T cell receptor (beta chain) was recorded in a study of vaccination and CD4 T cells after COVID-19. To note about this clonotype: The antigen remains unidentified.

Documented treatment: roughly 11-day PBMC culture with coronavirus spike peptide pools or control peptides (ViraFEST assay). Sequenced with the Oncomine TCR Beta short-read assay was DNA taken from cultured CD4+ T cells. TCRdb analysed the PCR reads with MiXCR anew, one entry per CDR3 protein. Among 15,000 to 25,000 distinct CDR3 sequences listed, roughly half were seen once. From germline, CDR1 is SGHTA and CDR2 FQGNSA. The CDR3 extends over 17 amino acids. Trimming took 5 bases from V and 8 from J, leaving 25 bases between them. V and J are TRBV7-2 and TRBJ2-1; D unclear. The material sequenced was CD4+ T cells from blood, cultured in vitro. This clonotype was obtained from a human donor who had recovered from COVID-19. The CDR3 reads CASSLLQSRGSFHEQFF. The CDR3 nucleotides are TGTGCCAGCAGCCTCCTCCAGTCTCGCGGCTCTTTCCATGAGCAGTTCTTC.